This is a list of T cell receptor beta chains from one sample in a study of OX40 agonist ivuxolimab in advanced cancers. Sequenced by immunoSEQ multiplex PCR; TCRdb stores in-frame clones only, minus some. The data show tens of thousands of clones, with 84% seen just once and under 30% held by the top ten. The material sequenced was CD4+ or CD8+ T cells sorted from blood, taken in a trial of the OX40 agonist ivuxolimab. These receptors all come from an adult with an advanced solid tumor such as melanoma, head and neck, liver or kidney cancer. The CDR3 runs from the conserved cysteine through the conserved F or W. Each record gives: clone size, V gene, J gene, D gene, CDR3 DNA, CDR3 protein. A D gene is named only where the DNA matches it firmly. The size of a clone is reported for some rows only, either as once, few or many, or as a class for expanded clones.

abundance: NA; v_gene: TRBV7-8; j_gene: TRBJ2-7; d_gene: NA; CDR3nt: TGTGCCAGCAGCCTGGTAGGGCCCTACGAGCAGTACTTC; CDR3aa: CASSLVGPYEQYF
abundance: NA; v_gene: TRBV5-1; j_gene: TRBJ2-7; d_gene: NA; CDR3nt: TGCGCCAGCAGCTTGGACCCTAACAGTTACGGGCAGTACTTC; CDR3aa: CASSLDPNSYGQYF
abundance: NA; v_gene: TRBV4-3; j_gene: TRBJ2-2; d_gene: NA; CDR3nt: TGCGCCAGCAGCCAAGATTTAACAGGGCTAAAGAGGGAGTTGTTTTTT; CDR3aa: CASSQDLTGLKRELFF
abundance: NA; v_gene: TRBV7-2; j_gene: TRBJ1-2; d_gene: NA; CDR3nt: TGTGCCAGCAGCTTATCTGGTGGCTACACCTTC; CDR3aa: CASSLSGGYTF
abundance: NA; v_gene: TRBV6-1; j_gene: TRBJ2-5; d_gene: NA; CDR3nt: TGTGCCAGCAGTGAGTTTGTGAGACAGAGAGAGACCCAGTACTTC; CDR3aa: CASSEFVRQRETQYF
abundance: NA; v_gene: TRBV6-4; j_gene: TRBJ1-2; d_gene: NA; CDR3nt: TGTGCCACCCACCTTTCCCGAGGCAGAGCTAACTATGGCTACACCTTC; CDR3aa: CATHLSRGRANYGYTF
abundance: once; v_gene: TRBV7-2; j_gene: TRBJ2-3; d_gene: NA; CDR3nt: TGTGCCAGCAGCTTTGGCATTAGCACAGATACGCAGTATTTT; CDR3aa: CASSFGISTDTQYF
abundance: NA; v_gene: TRBV7-6; j_gene: TRBJ2-7; d_gene: NA; CDR3nt: TGTGCCAGCAGCTTAGAGGACGAGCAGTACTTC; CDR3aa: CASSLEDEQYF
abundance: NA; v_gene: TRBV2; j_gene: TRBJ2-7; d_gene: TRBD2; CDR3nt: TGTGCCAGCAGGGGGGGTAGCGGGAGTTTCTACGAGCAGTACTTC; CDR3aa: CASRGGSGSFYEQYF
abundance: NA; v_gene: TRBV6-1; j_gene: TRBJ1-3; d_gene: NA; CDR3nt: TGTGCCAGCCGGCGGGATTTTGCTGGAAACACCATATATTTT; CDR3aa: CASRRDFAGNTIYF
abundance: NA; v_gene: TRBV5-1; j_gene: TRBJ1-5; d_gene: NA; CDR3nt: TGCGCCAGCAGCCCGGGACCCTATAGCAATCAGCCCCAGCATTTT; CDR3aa: CASSPGPYSNQPQHF
abundance: NA; v_gene: TRBV7-2; j_gene: TRBJ2-7; d_gene: NA; CDR3nt: TGTGCCAGCAGCCTGGACAGTTCCGGGGCTTACGAGCAGTACTTC; CDR3aa: CASSLDSSGAYEQYF
abundance: NA; v_gene: TRBV6-1; j_gene: TRBJ1-2; d_gene: TRBD1; CDR3nt: TGTGCCAGCAGTTGGGACAGGGCGAACTATGGCTACACCTTC; CDR3aa: CASSWDRANYGYTF
abundance: NA; v_gene: TRBV30; j_gene: TRBJ2-4; d_gene: NA; CDR3nt: TGTGCCTGGAATCGCGGCACTTTAGCCAAAAACATTCAGTACTTC; CDR3aa: CAWNRGTLAKNIQYF
abundance: NA; v_gene: TRBV11-2; j_gene: TRBJ2-7; d_gene: NA; CDR3nt: TGTGCCAGCAGCTTCAAGGGGACACTCACCTACGAGCAGTACTTC; CDR3aa: CASSFKGTLTYEQYF
abundance: NA; v_gene: TRBV5-1; j_gene: TRBJ2-7; d_gene: NA; CDR3nt: TGCGCCAGCCGTTTTCTAACGGACGGGTACGAGCAGTACTTC; CDR3aa: CASRFLTDGYEQYF
abundance: NA; v_gene: TRBV9; j_gene: TRBJ2-5; d_gene: TRBD2; CDR3nt: TGTGCCAGCAGCTCCGGAGGCGGGGGGGCCCAAGAGACCCAGTACTTC; CDR3aa: CASSSGGGGAQETQYF
abundance: NA; v_gene: TRBV6-6; j_gene: TRBJ1-1; d_gene: NA; CDR3nt: TGTGCCAGCAGTTCCCGACACGAGAAGTGGGCTTTCTTT; CDR3aa: CASSSRHEKWAFF
abundance: NA; v_gene: TRBV30; j_gene: TRBJ1-2; d_gene: TRBD1; CDR3nt: TGTGCCTGGAGTGCGCCGGGACAGGGGTCCTATGGCTACACCTTC; CDR3aa: CAWSAPGQGSYGYTF
abundance: NA; v_gene: TRBV15; j_gene: TRBJ2-7; d_gene: NA; CDR3nt: TGTGCCACCAGCAGAGGGAGGGGGGGCTACGAGCAGTACTTC; CDR3aa: CATSRGRGGYEQYF
abundance: NA; v_gene: TRBV4-1; j_gene: TRBJ2-5; d_gene: NA; CDR3nt: TGCGCCAGCAGCCACTGGGGTCAAGAGACCCAGTACTTC; CDR3aa: CASSHWGQETQYF
abundance: NA; v_gene: TRBV18; j_gene: TRBJ2-5; d_gene: NA; CDR3nt: TGTGCCAGCTCACCGGATACAGGGAGGGAGACCCAGTACTTC; CDR3aa: CASSPDTGRETQYF
abundance: NA; v_gene: TRBV29-1; j_gene: TRBJ2-7; d_gene: TRBD1; CDR3nt: TGCAGCGTTGCCGCGACAGGGACCTACGAGCAGTACTTC; CDR3aa: CSVAATGTYEQYF
abundance: NA; v_gene: TRBV30; j_gene: TRBJ2-2; d_gene: TRBD1; CDR3nt: TGTGCCTGGAGTGTACAGGACAGGGACGGCGGGGAGCTGTTTTTT; CDR3aa: CAWSVQDRDGGELFF
abundance: NA; v_gene: TRBV7-2; j_gene: TRBJ1-5; d_gene: NA; CDR3nt: TGTGCCAGCAGCTTATTCGGCCCTCTTAGTAGTAGCAATCAGCCCCAGCATTTT; CDR3aa: CASSLFGPLSSSNQPQHF
abundance: NA; v_gene: TRBV5-6; j_gene: TRBJ2-1; d_gene: NA; CDR3nt: TGTGCCAGCAGCGTCCAGTTTATAAATGAGCAGTTCTTC; CDR3aa: CASSVQFINEQFF
abundance: NA; v_gene: TRBV28; j_gene: TRBJ2-1; d_gene: NA; CDR3nt: TGTGCCAGCAGTTTTTGGAGGGACGAGTTGGGTGAGCAGTTCTTC; CDR3aa: CASSFWRDELGEQFF
abundance: NA; v_gene: TRBV29-1; j_gene: TRBJ1-2; d_gene: TRBD1; CDR3nt: TGCAGCACCAGTTCCGGGACAGCTAATGGCTACACCTTC; CDR3aa: CSTSSGTANGYTF
abundance: NA; v_gene: TRBV30; j_gene: TRBJ2-2; d_gene: TRBD1; CDR3nt: TGTGCCTGGAGTATCCGGGACAGGGACACCGGGGAGCTGTTTTTT; CDR3aa: CAWSIRDRDTGELFF
abundance: once; v_gene: TRBV19; j_gene: TRBJ1-5; d_gene: NA; CDR3nt: TGTGCCAGTAGTTTCCTCTCGGACGTTACTGAAGCCCTCAATCAGCCCCAGCATTTT; CDR3aa: CASSFLSDVTEALNQPQHF
abundance: NA; v_gene: TRBV12-5; j_gene: TRBJ2-6; d_gene: NA; CDR3nt: TGTGCTAGTGGACTAGGACTGACGGGGGCCAACGTCCTGACTTTC; CDR3aa: CASGLGLTGANVLTF
abundance: NA; v_gene: TRBV18; j_gene: TRBJ2-1; d_gene: NA; CDR3nt: TGTGCCAGCTACTTACCGGACAGCCCATACAATGAGCAGTTCTTC; CDR3aa: CASYLPDSPYNEQFF
abundance: NA; v_gene: TRBV30; j_gene: TRBJ2-7; d_gene: NA; CDR3nt: TGTGCCTGGACAAAGGGGACCTCCTACGAGCAGTACTTC; CDR3aa: CAWTKGTSYEQYF
abundance: few; v_gene: TRBV7-2; j_gene: TRBJ1-3; d_gene: NA; CDR3nt: TGTGCCAGCAGCTTAGAAGGCCAGGGAGGGCACACCATATATTTT; CDR3aa: CASSLEGQGGHTIYF
abundance: NA; v_gene: TRBV19; j_gene: TRBJ2-3; d_gene: TRBD2; CDR3nt: TGTGCCAGTAGGACTAGCGGGAGTTCAGATACGCAGTATTTT; CDR3aa: CASRTSGSSDTQYF
abundance: NA; v_gene: TRBV23-1; j_gene: TRBJ2-2; d_gene: TRBD2; CDR3nt: TGCGCCAGCAGTCAATCGAGCCCCAGACTAGCGGGAGTCACCGGGGAGCTGTTTTTT; CDR3aa: CASSQSSPRLAGVTGELFF
abundance: NA; v_gene: TRBV7-8; j_gene: TRBJ1-5; d_gene: NA; CDR3nt: TGTGCCAGCAGCTTAGCGCCTAATCAGCCCCAGCATTTT; CDR3aa: CASSLAPNQPQHF
abundance: NA; v_gene: TRBV15; j_gene: TRBJ1-3; d_gene: NA; CDR3nt: TGTGCCACCAGCAGATCCCAAAGCTCCCGGGGCGGATTAAACACCATATATTTT; CDR3aa: CATSRSQSSRGGLNTIYF
abundance: few; v_gene: TRBV19; j_gene: TRBJ1-4; d_gene: NA; CDR3nt: TGTGCCAGTAGTCAGGACAGAGAAAAACTGTTTTTT; CDR3aa: CASSQDREKLFF
abundance: NA; v_gene: TRBV11-2; j_gene: TRBJ2-7; d_gene: NA; CDR3nt: TGTGCCAGCAGCTTAGTGTCGGGGGCCTCAACCTACGAGCAGTACTTC; CDR3aa: CASSLVSGASTYEQYF
abundance: once; v_gene: TRBV29-1; j_gene: TRBJ2-5; d_gene: NA; CDR3nt: TGCAGCACCGAGGGGGTGGGGCAAGAGACCCAGTACTTC; CDR3aa: CSTEGVGQETQYF
abundance: once; v_gene: TRBV15; j_gene: TRBJ1-5; d_gene: NA; CDR3nt: TGTGCCACCAGCAGAGATGTCGGGCAGGGCGGCAATCAGCCCCAGCATTTT; CDR3aa: CATSRDVGQGGNQPQHF
abundance: NA; v_gene: TRBV7-9; j_gene: TRBJ2-3; d_gene: TRBD2; CDR3nt: TGTGCCAGCAGCCTCCCAACTAGCGAGTCGACAGATACGCAGTATTTT; CDR3aa: CASSLPTSESTDTQYF
abundance: NA; v_gene: TRBV5-1; j_gene: TRBJ2-1; d_gene: NA; CDR3nt: TGCGCCAGCAGCTTGGAACCAGGCGTACCCTACAATGAGCAGTTCTTC; CDR3aa: CASSLEPGVPYNEQFF
abundance: NA; v_gene: TRBV30; j_gene: TRBJ2-7; d_gene: NA; CDR3nt: TGTGCCTGGAGTACGGGACTGCCCTCCTACGAGCAGTACTTC; CDR3aa: CAWSTGLPSYEQYF
abundance: NA; v_gene: TRBV6-1; j_gene: TRBJ2-1; d_gene: TRBD2; CDR3nt: TGTGCCAGCAGTGAACAGCGGGGGCCATACAATGAGCAGTTCTTC; CDR3aa: CASSEQRGPYNEQFF
abundance: NA; v_gene: TRBV23-1; j_gene: TRBJ1-1; d_gene: NA; CDR3nt: TGCGCCACCGGACAGAACACTGAAGCTTTCTTT; CDR3aa: CATGQNTEAFF
abundance: NA; v_gene: TRBV5-1; j_gene: TRBJ2-5; d_gene: NA; CDR3nt: TGCGCCAGCAGCTCGGCAGACGGGAAAGAGACCCAGTACTTC; CDR3aa: CASSSADGKETQYF